The 22 T cell receptor beta chains below all came from one sample that was sequenced in a study of blood T cell repertoires in COVID-19. Profiling relied on immunoSEQ multiplex PCR, and the TCRdb table lists in-frame clones only, not all of them. The repertoire includes about 210,000 clones, over 75% of them detected once, and 3.5% to 4.5% sits in the top ten. Sequenced material: PBMCs or T cells enriched from blood (not recorded which). The receptors derive from a man aged 30-40 years with acute COVID-19.

The rearrangement uses TRBV18 and TRBJ1-1; no definite D call. Germline V gene data show CDR1 as KGHSH and CDR2 as LQKENI. V was cut by 0 bases and J by 8 bases, with 7 bases left in between. The CDR3 has 12 residues. CDR3 sequence (DNA): TGTGCCAGCTCACCACCGGGCTCGGAAGCTTTCTTT. Translation gives CASSPPGSEAFF. The entire variable domain, with the rest obtained from reference TRBV18 and TRBJ1-1, is as follows: NAGVMQNPRHLVRRRGQEARLRCSPMKGHSHVYWYRQLPEEGLKFMVYLQKENIIDESGMPKERFSAEFPKEGPSILRIQQVVRGDSAAYFCASSPPGSEAFFGQGTRLTVV.

The chain combines TRBV19 with TRBJ1-5; TRBD1 aligns across 9 bases. Germline CDR1 LNHDA, CDR2 SQIVND (reference sequence). With 6 bases clipped from V and 1 base from J, the junction kept 4 bases outside the gene matches. CDR3 length: 15 amino acids. CDR3 bases: TGTGCCAGTAGCATGGACAGGGGAAGCAATCAGCCCCAGCATTTT. This translates into CASSMDRGSNQPQHF. Full variable domain (remainder filled in from reference TRBV19 and TRBJ1-5): DGGITQSPKYLFRKEGQNVTLSCEQNLNHDAMYWYRQDPGQGLRLIYYSQIVNDFQKGDIAEGYSVSREKKESFPLTVTSAQKNPTAFYLCASSMDRGSNQPQHFGDGTRLSIL.

The V gene is TRBV27, the J gene TRBJ1-1; possibly TRBD1 for D (6 bases). The CDR3 covers 13 residues. Germline loops: CDR1 MNHEY, CDR2 SMNVEV (reference sequence). V was pared by 7 bases and J by 8 bases, with 17 bases between. In DNA form, the CDR3 reads TGTGCCAGCACCCGAGGTGGGGGCGGAGAAGCTTTCTTT. This encodes CASTRGGGGEAFF.

This chain uses TRBV9 with TRBJ1-3; no clear D gene. The CDR3 loop spans 17 amino acids. Looked up from germline, CDR1 is SGDLS and CDR2 is YYNGEE. V was trimmed by 4 bases and J by 0 bases, leaving 17 bases between them. The CDR3 is CASSPWAQTDSGNTIYF. As DNA, the CDR3 is TGTGCCAGCAGCCCTTGGGCGCAAACTGACTCTGGAAACACCATATATTTT.

The chain recombines TRBV7-9 with TRBJ2-1; no firm D call. The CDR3 totals 15 residues. Trimming removed 4 bases at V and 3 bases at J, with 13 bases between. CDR1 SEHNR and CDR2 FQNEAQ come from the germline V gene (reference sequence). CDR3 residues: CASSSFDTHYNEQFF. The CDR3 DNA sequence: TGTGCCAGCAGCTCGTTTGACACCCACTACAATGAGCAGTTCTTC.

The chain couples TRBV29-1 to TRBJ1-2; TRBD1 is a possible D gene (5 bases). V shed 6 bases and J shed 4 bases, with 18 bases lying between them. The germline gives CDR1 SQVTM, CDR2 ANQGSEA. CDR3 size: 14 residues. The CDR3 here is CSVLNRRRSYGYTF. The CDR3 nucleotides are TGCAGCGTACTCAACAGGAGAAGGAGCTATGGCTACACCTTC.

The chain is built from TRBV19 and TRBJ1-1; 9 bases line up with TRBD1. The CDR3 is 16 residues long. Germline CDR1 and CDR2: LNHDA and SQIVND (reference sequence). V lost 7 bases to trimming and J lost 4 bases; unmatched junction nucleotides: 13. The CDR3 loop reads CASNWGDRERSTEAFF. Here the CDR3 DNA reads TGTGCCAGTAATTGGGGGGACAGGGAGAGAAGCACTGAAGCTTTCTTT. Based on the CDR3 plus reference TRBV19 and TRBJ1-1, the full variable domain is DGGITQSPKYLFRKEGQNVTLSCEQNLNHDAMYWYRQDPGQGLRLIYYSQIVNDFQKGDIAEGYSVSREKKESFPLTVTSAQKNPTAFYLCASNWGDRERSTEAFFGQGTRLTVV.

This sequence joins TRBV19 and TRBJ1-5, with a possible D match to TRBD1 (5 bases). The V and J ends lost 7 bases and 0 bases respectively, with 13 bases between them. The CDR3 contains 15 residues. Germline CDR1 reads LNHDA; CDR2 reads SQIVND (reference sequence). Here the CDR3 reads CASIGGRYSNQPQHF. The CDR3 DNA sequence: TGTGCCAGTATTGGGGGGAGGTATAGCAATCAGCCCCAGCATTTT.

This clone appeared a few times. This rearrangement joins TRBV10-1 to TRBJ2-1; 8 bases align to TRBD2. Germline CDR1 and CDR2: WNHNN and SYGVQD (reference sequence). The CDR3 runs 14 residues. The J segment lost 10 bases and the V segment lost 2 bases, leaving 7 bases of the junction unmatched. The CDR3 bases are TGCGCCAGCAGTGAGAGGACTAGCAGCGGGGAGCAGTTCTTC. Its translation is CASSERTSSGEQFF.

The chain joins TRBV28 to TRBJ1-2, with a weak D call TRBD1 (6 bases). The germline V and J ends were trimmed by 4 bases and 2 bases, with 14 bases remaining between them. Germline-derived CDR1 and CDR2 are MDHEN and SYDVKM. The CDR3 has 15 amino acids. In DNA form, the CDR3 reads TGTGCCAGCAGTTCAGGACAGTCGGTAAACTATGGCTACACCTTC. It yields the protein CASSSGQSVNYGYTF.

Concerning this clone itself: At one of its ends the junction is not consistent with the germline gene, which may arise from a read error. The rearrangement uses TRBV6-1 and TRBJ1-5; D is undetermined. Germline V CDR1 and CDR2: MNHNS, SASEGT. CDR3 length equals 16 residues. Here the CDR3 reads CASREDFTGSNQPQHF. The CDR3 DNA follows: TGTGCCAGCAGGGAAGACTTTACGGGGAGCAATCAGCCCCAGCATTTT.

This rearrangement joins TRBV12-5 to TRBJ1-2; D gene ambiguous. Trimming shortened V by 4 bases and J by 7 bases, and 10 bases separated the two germline ends. Germline CDR1 is LGHNT and CDR2 is FRNRAP. The CDR3 covers 12 residues. CDR3 in amino acids: CASGSSAGGYTF. DNA for the CDR3: TGTGCTAGTGGTTCATCGGCAGGTGGCTACACCTTC.

The V and J genes are TRBV7-2 and TRBJ2-2; 9 bases are a match to TRBD2. Per the germline V gene, CDR1 is SGHTA and CDR2 is FQGNSA. This CDR3 has 17 residues. V lost 0 bases and J lost 5; bases outside the gene matches: 7. CDR3 protein: CASSLAPSGVWTGELFF. The DNA of the CDR3 is TGTGCCAGCAGCTTAGCTCCTAGCGGGGTATGGACCGGGGAGCTGTTTTTT.

This clone was observed a single time. This sequence joins TRBV19 and TRBJ1-1, with TRBD1 as a possible D gene (5 bases). The V gene lost 6 bases and the J gene lost 7 bases, with 18 bases spanning the gap. CDR1 is LNHDA and CDR2 is SQIVND in the germline V gene (reference sequence). CDR3 size: 14 residues. CDR3 protein: CASRRDGYLGEAFF. CDR3 coding DNA: TGTGCCAGTAGGCGGGACGGTTACCTGGGTGAAGCTTTCTTT.

J is TRBJ1-1 and V is TRBV28; no firm D call. V lost 11 bases to trimming and J lost 0 bases, with 10 bases between them. The germline CDR1 and CDR2 sequences are MDHEN and SYDVKM. There are 12 residues in the CDR3. CDR3 region: CAVKKMNTEAFF. The CDR3 region has the DNA TGTGCCGTCAAAAAAATGAACACTGAAGCTTTCTTT.

The CDR3 sequence: CASSTRVGSTGELFF. In DNA form, the CDR3 reads TGTGCCAGTAGTACCCGGGTTGGAAGCACCGGGGAGCTGTTTTTT. This chain connects TRBV19 to TRBJ2-2, with D hard to call. V lost 4 bases and J lost 4, with 13 bases in between. CDR3 length: 15 residues. Germline V gene lookup returns CDR1 LNHDA and CDR2 SQIVND (reference sequence). Variable domain in full (rest from reference TRBV19 and TRBJ2-2): DGGITQSPKYLFRKEGQNVTLSCEQNLNHDAMYWYRQDPGQGLRLIYYSQIVNDFQKGDIAEGYSVSREKKESFPLTVTSAQKNPTAFYLCASSTRVGSTGELFFGEGSRLTVL.

The rearrangement links TRBV11-1 to TRBJ1-1; TRBD1 matches 8 bases. Trimming took 1 base from V and 5 from J; bases not matched to a gene: 6. CDR1 and CDR2 (germline): SGHAT, FQDESV (reference sequence). This CDR3 is 15 amino acids long. For the CDR3, the DNA is TGTGCCAGCAGCTTAGTAAGACAGGGGAGGACTGAAGCTTTCTTT. Protein: CASSLVRQGRTEAFF.

V and J are TRBV7-3 and TRBJ2-1; 7 bases match TRBD2. Trimming took 2 bases from V and 7 from J; bases not matched to a gene: 5. This CDR3 is built from 14 residues. Germline CDR1 is SGHTA and CDR2 is FQGTGA. The CDR3 bases are TGTGCCAGCAGCTTAGCGGGGGTCAGAAATGAGCAGTTCTTC. It specifies CASSLAGVRNEQFF. The full variable domain, completed using reference TRBV7-3 and TRBJ2-1, is GAGVSQTPSNKVTEKGKYVELRCDPISGHTALYWYRQSLGQGPEFLIYFQGTGAADDSGLPNDRFFAVRPEGSVSTLKIQRTERGDSAVYLCASSLAGVRNEQFFGPGTRLTVL.

V gene TRBV11-3 combines with J gene TRBJ2-7; D may be TRBD1 (6 bases). Trimming took off 0 bases at V and 3 bases at J, with 6 bases between the two ends. Germline V gene lookup returns CDR1 SGHNT and CDR2 YENEEA. The length of the CDR3 is 13 residues. The CDR3 sequence: CASSLEQGYEQYF. The DNA of the CDR3 is TGTGCCAGCAGCTTAGAACAGGGCTACGAGCAGTACTTC.

This chain connects TRBV15 to TRBJ2-2; TRBD2 agrees at 8 bases. With 0 bases clipped from V and 4 bases from J, the junction kept 4 bases outside the gene matches. The germline V gene encodes CDR1 LNHNV and CDR2 YYDKDF (reference sequence). The CDR3 is 16 amino acids. This CDR3 is CATSRDPGGRTGELFF. Written as DNA, the CDR3 is TGTGCCACCAGCAGAGATCCGGGGGGGCGCACCGGGGAGCTGTTTTTT.

A note on this clone: An end of the junction does not agree with germline; a read error may underlie this. The rearrangement links TRBV5-1 to TRBJ1-4, with 10 bases fitting TRBD1. Germline lookup yields CDR1 SGHRS and CDR2 YFSETQ. The CDR3 runs to 11 residues. The CDR3 DNA is TGCGCCAGCAGGGGGACAGGGGCAAACGTTTTT. Amino acid sequence: CASRGTGANVF.

The rearrangement links TRBV5-4 to TRBJ1-1; D is unresolved. This CDR3 region has 13 residues. Trimming shortened V by 0 bases and J by 5 bases, and 8 bases separated the two germline ends. Per germline, CDR1 SGHNT and CDR2 YYREEE (reference sequence). CDR3 loop: CASSLGARTEAFF. CDR3 DNA sequence: TGTGCCAGCAGCTTGGGGGCGCGAACTGAAGCTTTCTTT.